This TCR beta chain was retrieved from a study of CD8+ T cells in alopecia areata. Study results and caveats: In scalp samples, resident alphabeta T cells of normal skin are also sequenced. TCR sharing was clearer in mice than between patients, perhaps partly owing to patient HLA diversity. Clonality exceeded that of normal scalp in lesional scalp, most notably in alopecia totalis/universalis.

As regards this clone: Its antigen remains unknown.

As the sequencing template, cDNA was produced by extracting RNA and reverse transcribing it. The repertoire was sequenced with immunoSEQ multiplex PCR; TCRdb's copy has only in-frame clones and lacks some. The sample consists of approximately 150,000 clones, about half of them appearing once. Germline CDR1 and CDR2: MDHEN and SYDVKM. J was trimmed by 3 bases and V by 4 bases; bases with no gene match: 3. The CDR3 extends over 14 amino acids. Lesional scalp punch biopsies and peripheral blood were collected from alopecia areata patients. Sequences were derived from CD4+ T cells sorted from blood, sampled at week 0. The V call is TRBV28, the J call TRBJ1-2; 9 nucleotides align to TRBD1. The origin of this receptor is a human donor with alopecia areata. The CDR3 coding sequence is TGTGCCAGCAGTTATACAGGGGGCCACTATGGCTACACCTTC. It specifies CASSYTGGHYGYTF.